Listed here are 28 T cell receptor beta chains from one sample, sequenced in a study of radiation and T cells in renal cell carcinoma. Sequenced by immunoSEQ multiplex PCR; TCRdb stores in-frame clones only, minus some. The sample yields around 180,000 clones, 88% seen once. As for time point: blood 4 weeks post-SBRT, at nephrectomy. Regarding treatment: 15 Gy SBRT to primary tumor, nephrectomy 4 weeks later. Sequences were derived from blood, sampled from a patient whose treatment included radiotherapy and nephrectomy. The receptor source for this set is a woman aged 45-59 years with renal cell carcinoma.

The CDR3 loop reads CASSRRLAESTDTQYF. The CDR3 nucleotides read TGCGCCAGCAGCCGGCGGCTAGCGGAAAGCACAGATACGCAGTATTTT. The genes are TRBV5-1 and TRBJ2-3; 7 nucleotides line up with TRBD2. The CDR3 runs 16 residues. V was clipped by 4 bases and J by 0 bases; unmatched bases: 8. Per the germline V gene, CDR1 is SGHRS and CDR2 is YFSETQ.

The chain carries TRBV6-5 and TRBJ1-2, with 7 positions matching TRBD1. V shed 2 bases, J shed 3 bases, and the junction held 6 bases outside the gene matches. From germline, CDR1 is MNHEY and CDR2 SVGAGI. The CDR3 is 15 amino acids. In DNA form, the CDR3 reads TGTGCCAGCAGTTACCAGTCGACAGGGTACTATGGCTACACCTTC. Its translation is CASSYQSTGYYGYTF.

V gene TRBV4-3 combines with J gene TRBJ2-5, with a possible D match to TRBD2 (5 bases). Trimming took 0 bases from V and 5 from J, leaving 13 bases between them. Per the germline V gene, CDR1 is LGHNA and CDR2 is YSLEER. The CDR3 is 15 residues long. The CDR3 sequence: CASSQDERTGETQYF. CDR3 sequence (DNA): TGCGCCAGCAGCCAAGATGAAAGGACTGGGGAGACCCAGTACTTC.

The chain employs TRBV6-5 and TRBJ1-1, with 10 bases identical to TRBD1. Trimming cost V 5 bases and J 12 bases; bases outside gene matches: 9. Germline assignment: CDR1 MNHEY and CDR2 SVGAGI. This CDR3 has 13 amino acids. The CDR3 nucleotides read TGTGCCAGCAGTGAGACAGGGGGCTCTTTTACTTTCTTT. Encoded protein: CASSETGGSFTFF.

The chain is built from TRBV14 and TRBJ2-2; D may match TRBD1 or TRBD2 (5 bases each). The ends were cut back, 3 bases at V and 2 bases at J, with 28 bases in the middle. Germline V gene sequence: CDR1 SGHDN, CDR2 FVKESK. There are 21 residues in the CDR3. The CDR3: CASSHMDRGPHGDFNTGELFF. CDR3 nucleotides: TGTGCCAGCAGCCACATGGATCGGGGCCCCCATGGGGATTTCAACACCGGGGAGCTGTTTTTT.

On this clone: Other DNA sequences within the sample encode an identical CDR3. The rearrangement joins TRBV4-1 to TRBJ1-2; perhaps TRBD1 as D (5 bases). Trimming removed 0 bases from V and 8 bases from J, with 16 bases in between. This CDR3 has 15 residues. Germline V CDR1 and CDR2: MGHRA, YSYEKL. In DNA, the CDR3 is TGCGCCAGCAGCCAAGATACGGGACTCTCGGCGGGCTACACCTTC. Translated: CASSQDTGLSAGYTF.

V gene TRBV7-9 combines with J gene TRBJ1-6; D is unresolved. Trimming left V 5 bases short and J 5 bases short, with 19 bases between. Germline V gene data show CDR1 as SEHNR and CDR2 as FQNEAQ (reference sequence). The CDR3 sequence is 17 residues long. CDR3 amino acids: CASSGHGELGNNSPLHF. CDR3 DNA: TGTGCCAGCAGCGGGCACGGAGAACTAGGGAATAATTCACCCCTCCACTTT.

In this sample, this clone turned up once. The chain has TRBV7-2 and TRBJ2-5, with TRBD2 matching over 9 bases. V trimming: 2 bases; J trimming: 3 bases; junction bases outside the gene matches: 4. The CDR3 extends over 15 amino acids. The germline V gene encodes CDR1 SGHTA and CDR2 FQGNSA. DNA for the CDR3: TGTGCCAGCAGCTTATTGGCGGGGGGGGAAGAGACCCAGTACTTC. Encoded protein: CASSLLAGGEETQYF. The variable domain in full, with the rest retrieved from reference TRBV7-2 and TRBJ2-5, is GAGVSQSPSNKVTEKGKDVELRCDPISGHTALYWYRQSLGQGLEFLIYFQGNSAPDKSGLPSDRFSAERTGGSVSTLTIQRTQQEDSAVYLCASSLLAGGEETQYFGPGTRLLVL.

In DNA, the CDR3 is TGTGCCACCAGCATGGGACAGAGCAATCAGCCCCAGCATTTT. Translated, it gives CATSMGQSNQPQHF. This chain uses TRBV15 with TRBJ1-5; TRBD1 matches 7 bases. This CDR3 has 14 residues. Germline lookup yields CDR1 LNHNV and CDR2 YYDKDF (reference sequence). V shed 4 bases, J shed 1 base, and the junction held 1 base outside the gene matches.

The chain is built from TRBV7-6 and TRBJ1-2, with 7 positions matching TRBD1. CDR3 length equals 13 residues. Germline V gives CDR1 SGHVS, CDR2 FNYEAQ. The V segment lost 6 bases and the J segment 4 bases; nucleotides outside the gene matches: 5. CDR3 sequence (DNA): TGTGCCAGCAGTCAAGGACAGGCCTATGGCTACACCTTC. It specifies CASSQGQAYGYTF.

This clone was seen once. V and J are TRBV2 and TRBJ1-3; D gene ambiguous. The CDR3 covers 14 residues. Trimming cost V 6 bases and J 0 bases, with 9 bases left between them. Looked up from germline, CDR1 is SNHLY and CDR2 is FYNNEI. As DNA, the CDR3 is TGTGCCAGCAGCCCCATTACCTCTGGAAACACCATATATTTT. Its translation: CASSPITSGNTIYF.

The count of this clone is one. The gene calls are TRBV14 and TRBJ1-2, with D hard to call. Germline V gene lookup returns CDR1 SGHDN and CDR2 FVKESK. Trimming pared 0 bases from V and 0 bases from J, leaving 11 bases between. This CDR3 comprises 16 residues. The CDR3 DNA reads as TGTGCCAGCAGCCAAGAAGCGGCACCTTCTAACTATGGCTACACCTTC. The encoded protein is CASSQEAAPSNYGYTF. The full variable domain, its missing parts supplied by reference TRBV14 and TRBJ1-2, is EAGVTQFPSHSVIEKGQTVTLRCDPISGHDNLYWYRRVMGKEIKFLLHFVKESKQDESGMPNNRFLAERTGGTYSTLKVQPAELEDSGVYFCASSQEAAPSNYGYTFGSGTRLTVV.

The rearrangement uses TRBV27 and TRBJ2-5; D is ambiguous. V was pared by 5 bases and J by 4 bases, with 5 bases between. This CDR3 has 11 amino acids. Germline V CDR1 and CDR2: MNHEY, SMNVEV (reference sequence). The CDR3 DNA reads TGTGCCAGCAGTCTCTTAGAGACCCAGTACTTC. Translated: CASSLLETQYF.

This rearrangement joins TRBV6-1 to TRBJ2-7; possibly TRBD1 or TRBD2 for D (5 bases each). Germline-derived CDR1 and CDR2 are MNHNS and SASEGT. Trimming removed 4 bases at V and 3 bases at J, with 13 bases between. There are 14 residues in the CDR3. The DNA of the CDR3 is TGTGCCAGCAGTGGGCCGGGACGGATCTACGAGCAGTACTTC. Translating gives CASSGPGRIYEQYF.

This chain links TRBV2 with TRBJ2-5; tentative D call: TRBD2 (7 bases). CDR1 is SNHLY and CDR2 is FYNNEI in the germline V gene. V lost 5 bases and J lost 0, with 13 bases in between. The CDR3 totals 15 residues. CDR3 loop: CASSLGGGDQETQYF. In nucleotides, the CDR3 is TGTGCCAGCAGTTTGGGGGGGGGCGACCAAGAGACCCAGTACTTC.

The chain links TRBV7-2 to TRBJ2-1, with 8 bases fitting TRBD2. Trimming at V came to 5 bases and at J to 2 bases, leaving 8 bases not matched to a gene. The CDR3 length is 16 residues. Germline V gives CDR1 SGHTA, CDR2 FQGNSA. CDR3 nucleotide sequence: TGTGCCAGCAGCAACCGGCGGCGGGGGGCCTACAATGAGCAGTTCTTC. This codes for CASSNRRRGAYNEQFF. The variable domain in full, completed from reference TRBV7-2 and TRBJ2-1, reads GAGVSQSPSNKVTEKGKDVELRCDPISGHTALYWYRQSLGQGLEFLIYFQGNSAPDKSGLPSDRFSAERTGGSVSTLTIQRTQQEDSAVYLCASSNRRRGAYNEQFFGPGTRLTVL.

The chain uses TRBV7-2 and TRBJ2-1; D possibly uses TRBD1 or TRBD2 (5 bases each). The germline V and J ends were trimmed by 2 bases and 4 bases, with 12 bases remaining between them. Germline values: CDR1 SGHTA, CDR2 FQGNSA. The CDR3 length is 15 residues. CDR3 sequence reads: CASSLTSGQYNEQFF. DNA for the CDR3: TGTGCCAGCAGCTTAACCTCGGGGCAGTACAATGAGCAGTTCTTC.

Concerning this clone: Germline is not matched at one junction end, which may reflect a read error. The chain uses TRBV7-2 and TRBJ1-1; tentative D call: TRBD1 (5 bases). Germline V lookup: CDR1 SGHTA, CDR2 FQGNSA. CDR3 length: 15 amino acids. Here the CDR3 DNA reads TGTGCCAGCAGCCGGACGACGGGGACTAACACTGAGGCTTTCTTT. Protein sequence: CASSRTTGTNTEAFF.

The chain joins TRBV19 to TRBJ2-1, with a tentative D call TRBD2 (6 bases). CDR3 length: 16 amino acids. Germline assignment: CDR1 LNHDA and CDR2 SQIVND (reference sequence). Trimming took 5 bases from V and 4 from J, leaving 18 bases between them. Here the CDR3 DNA reads TGTGCCAGTAGTGGGGTCTCGCGGGGAACGTACAATGAGCAGTTCTTC. Its translation: CASSGVSRGTYNEQFF.

The chain employs TRBV11-2 and TRBJ2-7; D ambiguous. The ends were cut back, 0 bases at V and 2 bases at J, with 8 bases in the middle. This CDR3 spans 14 amino acids. Germline assignment: CDR1 SGHAT and CDR2 FQNNGV. CDR3 in DNA: TGTGCCAGCAGCTTAGACTCCTACGCCTACGAGCAGTACTTC. This encodes CASSLDSYAYEQYF. The complete variable domain, with remaining parts taken from reference TRBV11-2 and TRBJ2-7, reads EAGVAQSPRYKIIEKRQSVAFWCNPISGHATLYWYQQILGQGPKLLIQFQNNGVVDDSQLPKDRFSAERLKGVDSTLKIQPAKLEDSAVYLCASSLDSYAYEQYFGPGTRLTVT.

The V gene is TRBV4-1, the J gene TRBJ1-5, with TRBD1 matching over 9 bases. CDR3 size: 19 residues. Trimming removed 4 bases from V and 4 bases from J; junction bases left unmatched: 17. Germline V gene data show CDR1 as MGHRA and CDR2 as YSYEKL. This CDR3 reads CASSPPGQGDLLANQPQHF. The CDR3 bases are TGCGCCAGCAGCCCACCGGGACAGGGCGACCTTCTAGCAAATCAGCCCCAGCATTTT.

This chain connects TRBV6-1 to TRBJ2-2; D not certain. The germline CDR1 and CDR2 sequences are MNHNS and SASEGT. The CDR3 runs to 14 residues. The ends were cut back, 0 bases at V and 4 bases at J, with 6 bases in the middle. CDR3 sequence: CASSEAPLTGELFF. Here the CDR3 DNA reads TGTGCCAGCAGTGAAGCGCCCCTCACCGGGGAGCTGTTTTTT.

This clone was recorded once. V gene TRBV19 combines with J gene TRBJ1-5; D possibly corresponds to TRBD1 (5 bases). Germline values: CDR1 LNHDA, CDR2 SQIVND (reference sequence). Trimming cost V 9 bases and J 4 bases, with 16 bases left between them. CDR3 length: 14 amino acids. The CDR3 here is CASNRSGGNQPQHF. The CDR3 region has the DNA TGTGCCAGCAACCGCAGTGGGGGTAATCAGCCCCAGCATTTT.

This chain links TRBV2 with TRBJ2-4; unclear D gene. Deletions cut 1 base from V and 4 bases from J, with 8 bases between. Germline V gene data show CDR1 as SNHLY and CDR2 as FYNNEI. The length of the CDR3 is 14 residues. Here the CDR3 reads CASSEGSPKNIQYF. CDR3 bases: TGTGCCAGCAGTGAAGGGTCCCCGAAAAACATTCAGTACTTC.

The chain has TRBV2 and TRBJ2-2; the D gene could be TRBD1 or TRBD2 (5 bases each). V dropped 5 bases and J dropped 0 bases, with 13 bases sitting between them. The CDR3 loop spans 16 amino acids. Germline assignment: CDR1 SNHLY and CDR2 FYNNEI. CDR3 protein: CASSYGDGPNTGELFF. Here the CDR3 DNA reads TGTGCCAGCAGTTACGGGGACGGACCGAACACCGGGGAGCTGTTTTTT.

This clone was observed a single time. The gene calls are TRBV6-4 and TRBJ1-2, with a tentative D call TRBD1 (6 bases). CDR1 MRHNA and CDR2 SNTAGT come from the germline V gene. Trimming pared 4 bases from V and 4 bases from J, leaving 16 bases between. The CDR3 has 15 amino acids. CDR3 amino acids: CASSASVEGGYGYTF. In DNA form, the CDR3 reads TGTGCCAGCAGTGCCTCAGTCGAGGGGGGCTATGGCTACACCTTC.

Only a few counts were recorded for this clone. The chain is built from TRBV20-1 and TRBJ2-7; D is unclear. V was trimmed by 6 bases and J by 8 bases, leaving 11 bases between them. The CDR3 is 10 amino acids. In germline, CDR1 is DFQATT, CDR2 SNEGSKA (reference sequence). The CDR3 region is CSAGSSKQYF. CDR3 DNA sequence: TGCAGTGCCGGGTCCAGTAAGCAGTACTTC.

This rearrangement joins TRBV30 to TRBJ1-1; 9 bases are shared with TRBD1. The V gene end was trimmed by 8 bases and the J gene end by 1 base; junction bases not matched to a gene: 8. The CDR3 runs to 14 residues. Germline V gene data show CDR1 as GTSNPN and CDR2 as SVGIG (reference sequence). In nucleotides, the CDR3 is TGTGCCGGAATACAGGGGGCTGGGAACACTGAAGCTTTCTTT. Translation: CAGIQGAGNTEAFF.